This T cell receptor beta chain stems from a study of beta chain features in type 1 diabetes. Findings of the study overall: A PCR bias possibly favoring shorter templates would apply equally to patients and controls. Insertions were fewer and deletions more numerous at VDJ junctions in type 1 diabetes patients. The analysis here could not establish whether HLA type shapes TCRB rearrangement.

This CDR3 is built from 14 residues. Germline V gives CDR1 LGHNA, CDR2 YSLEER. Between the trimmed V and J ends, which lost 0 bases and 4 bases, there was a span of 9 bases. TCRB transcripts that were expressed got sequenced, as all of the isolated RNA had been reverse transcribed. Using immunoSEQ multiplex PCR, the repertoire was profiled, and TCRdb retains in-frame clones only, with some absent. This table holds under 200,000 clones, 7.5% to 10% found once. A few counts support this clone. As yet, its antigen is unknown. All sorted populations exceeded 95% purity. Sequenced input: central memory CD4+ T cells from blood. The chain recombines TRBV4-3 with TRBJ1-2; D gene uncertain. The TCR was taken from a young woman in good health. The CDR3 here is CASSQDLITYGYTF. The CDR3, as DNA: TGCGCCAGCAGCCAAGATCTAATAACCTATGGCTACACCTTC.